The T cell receptor beta chain under discussion was sequenced for a study of monozygotic twins with inflammatory bowel disease. Points from the study as a whole: IBD patients share fewer clonotypes with other people than healthy twins do, especially with disease activity. The analysis did not separate different T cell subtypes.

TCRdb derives one entry per CDR3 protein from the 5' RACE reads, leaving out DNA. This sample's table reports 350,000 to 400,000 distinct CDR3 sequences. Germline lookup yields CDR1 LNHDA and CDR2 SQIVND (reference sequence). The CDR3 runs to 12 residues. On this clonotype itself: Its antigen is not known.

Material for sequencing was blood. The TCR sequence derives from a human donor with ulcerative colitis or Crohn's disease, or a healthy co-twin of an affected twin (not recorded which). The rearrangement joins TRBV19 to TRBJ2-7; as DNA is missing, the TRBD1 call by TCRdb cannot be tested. The CDR3 region is CASSKTGAAKYF.